This section outlines one T cell receptor (beta chain) sequence together with its context. Germline CDR1 is SGHVS and CDR2 is FNYEAQ. The CDR3 runs 16 residues. The V segment lost 1 base and the J segment 1 base; nucleotides outside the gene matches: 0. The sample originates from a study of blood T cell repertoires in COVID-19. Study at large: COVID-19 samples, acute and convalescent, were from the United States, Italy and Spain. PBMCs, B-cell-depleted T cells, or T cells were the source of the cDNA or gDNA that made up the material.

Original handling: Estimation of nucleated cell counts was performed using reference gene primer amplification. TCRdb's copy holds only in-frame clones and misses some; the assay was immunoSEQ multiplex PCR. V, J and clone size derive from that table, while D and trimming were established from the DNA sequence. The sample yields about 120,000 clones, 85% to 90% seen once. The chain combines TRBV7-6 with TRBJ2-6; the match to TRBD1 covers 8 bases. The specimen was peripheral blood. The sequence was collected from a man between 60 and 75 years old with acute or convalescent COVID-19. The CDR3 bases are TGTGCCAGCAGCTTAGACAGGGGGTCTGGGGCCAACGTCCTGACTTTC. Its translation: CASSLDRGSGANVLTF. Full variable domain (rest looked up from reference TRBV7-6 and TRBJ2-6): GAGVSQSPRYKVTKRGQDVALRCDPISGHVSLYWYRQALGQGPEFLTYFNYEAQQDKSGLPNDRFSAERPEGSISTLTIQRTEQRDSAMYRCASSLDRGSGANVLTFGAGSRLTVL.